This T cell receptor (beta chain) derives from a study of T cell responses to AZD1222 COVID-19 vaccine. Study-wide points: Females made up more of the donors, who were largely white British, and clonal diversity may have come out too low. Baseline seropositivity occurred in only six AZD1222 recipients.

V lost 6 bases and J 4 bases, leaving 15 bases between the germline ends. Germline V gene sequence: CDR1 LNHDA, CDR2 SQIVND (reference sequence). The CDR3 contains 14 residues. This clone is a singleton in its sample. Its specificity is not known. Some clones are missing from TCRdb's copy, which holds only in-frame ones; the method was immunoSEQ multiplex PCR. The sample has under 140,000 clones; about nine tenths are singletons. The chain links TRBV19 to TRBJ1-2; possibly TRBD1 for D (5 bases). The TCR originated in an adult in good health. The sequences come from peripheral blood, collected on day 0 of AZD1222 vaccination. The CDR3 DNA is TGTGCCAGTAGAAACCGGGACGGCTTCTATGGCTACACCTTC. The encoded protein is CASRNRDGFYGYTF.